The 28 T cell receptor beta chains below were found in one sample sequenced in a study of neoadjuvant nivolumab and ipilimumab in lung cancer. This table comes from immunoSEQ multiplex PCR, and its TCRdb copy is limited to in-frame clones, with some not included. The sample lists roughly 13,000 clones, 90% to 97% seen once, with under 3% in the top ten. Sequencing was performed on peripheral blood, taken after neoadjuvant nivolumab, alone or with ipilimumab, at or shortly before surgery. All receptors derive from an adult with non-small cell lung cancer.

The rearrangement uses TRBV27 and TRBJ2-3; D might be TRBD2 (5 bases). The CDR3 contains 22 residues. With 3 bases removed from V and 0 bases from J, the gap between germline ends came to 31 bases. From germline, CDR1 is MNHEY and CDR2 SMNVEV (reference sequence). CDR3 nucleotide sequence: TGTGCCAGCAGTTTCGATGGAGTCGGCTCTAGAGCCGAGGAGGCTAGCACAGATACGCAGTATTTT. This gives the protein CASSFDGVGSRAEEASTDTQYF.

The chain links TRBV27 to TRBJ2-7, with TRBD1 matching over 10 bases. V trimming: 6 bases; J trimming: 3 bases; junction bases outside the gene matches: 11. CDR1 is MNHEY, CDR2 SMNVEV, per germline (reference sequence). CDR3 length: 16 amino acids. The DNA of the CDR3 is TGTGCCAGCAGCCTTATCAGTGGACAGGGGGTCTACGAGCAGTACTTC. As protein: CASSLISGQGVYEQYF.

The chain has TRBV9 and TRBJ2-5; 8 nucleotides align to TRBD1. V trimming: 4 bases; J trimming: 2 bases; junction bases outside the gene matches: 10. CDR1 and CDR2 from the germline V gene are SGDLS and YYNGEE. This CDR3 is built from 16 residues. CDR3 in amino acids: CASSRRGDRTQETQYF. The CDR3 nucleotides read TGTGCCAGCAGCCGCCGCGGGGACAGGACTCAAGAGACCCAGTACTTC.

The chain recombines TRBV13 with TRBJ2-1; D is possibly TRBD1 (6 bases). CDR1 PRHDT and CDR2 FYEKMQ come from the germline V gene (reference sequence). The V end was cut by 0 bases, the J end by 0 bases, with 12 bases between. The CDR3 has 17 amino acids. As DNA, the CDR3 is TGTGCCAGCAGCTTAGGCCGTAGGGGGAGCTCCTACAATGAGCAGTTCTTC. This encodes CASSLGRRGSSYNEQFF.

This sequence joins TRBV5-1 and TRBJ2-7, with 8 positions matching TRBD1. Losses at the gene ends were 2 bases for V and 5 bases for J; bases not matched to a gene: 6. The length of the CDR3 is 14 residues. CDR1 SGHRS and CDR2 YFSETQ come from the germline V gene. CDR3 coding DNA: TGCGCCAGCAGCTTTGGACAGGGAGTGAACGAGCAGTACTTC. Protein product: CASSFGQGVNEQYF.

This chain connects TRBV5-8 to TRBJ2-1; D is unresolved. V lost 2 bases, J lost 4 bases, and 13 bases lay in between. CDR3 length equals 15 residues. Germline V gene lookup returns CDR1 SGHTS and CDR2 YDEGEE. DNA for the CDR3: TGTGCCAGCAGCTTCGAACGTTTAGGGTACAATGAGCAGTTCTTC. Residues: CASSFERLGYNEQFF.

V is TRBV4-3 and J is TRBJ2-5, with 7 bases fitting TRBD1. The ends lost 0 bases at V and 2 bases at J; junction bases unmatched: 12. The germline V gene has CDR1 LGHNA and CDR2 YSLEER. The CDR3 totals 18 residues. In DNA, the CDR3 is TGCGCCAGCAGCCAAGATGGGCGAAGTGTCAGGGGGCAAGAGACCCAGTACTTC. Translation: CASSQDGRSVRGQETQYF.

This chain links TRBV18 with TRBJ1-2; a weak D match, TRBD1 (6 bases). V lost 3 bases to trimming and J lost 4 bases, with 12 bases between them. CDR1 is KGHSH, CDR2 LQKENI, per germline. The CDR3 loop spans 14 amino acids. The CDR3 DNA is TGTGCCAGCTCACCCAGGGGCATAAGCTATGGCTACACCTTC. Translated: CASSPRGISYGYTF.

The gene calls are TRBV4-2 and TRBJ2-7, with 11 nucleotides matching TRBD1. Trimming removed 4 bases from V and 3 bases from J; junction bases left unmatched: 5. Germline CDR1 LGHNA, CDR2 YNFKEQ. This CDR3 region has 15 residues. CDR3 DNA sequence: TGTGCCAGCAGCCCGGGACAGGGGGGAGTCTACGAGCAGTACTTC. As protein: CASSPGQGGVYEQYF.

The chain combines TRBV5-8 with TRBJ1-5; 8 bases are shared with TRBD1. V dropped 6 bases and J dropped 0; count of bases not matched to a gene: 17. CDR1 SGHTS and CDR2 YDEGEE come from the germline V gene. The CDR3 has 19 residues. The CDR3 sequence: CASNPTGTGEYISNQPQHF. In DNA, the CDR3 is TGTGCCAGCAACCCAACCGGGACAGGCGAGTACATTAGCAATCAGCCCCAGCATTTT.

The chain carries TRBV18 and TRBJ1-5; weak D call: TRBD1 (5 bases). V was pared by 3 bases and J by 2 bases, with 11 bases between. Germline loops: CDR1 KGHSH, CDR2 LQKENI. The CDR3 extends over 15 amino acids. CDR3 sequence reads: CASSPAIGGNQPQHF. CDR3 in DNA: TGTGCCAGCTCACCGGCTATAGGGGGCAATCAGCCCCAGCATTTT.

The CDR3 loop is CASSTTTGATDTQYF. The CDR3 DNA reads as TGTGCCAGCAGTACAACGACAGGGGCCACAGATACGCAGTATTTT. J is TRBJ2-3 and V is TRBV6-5; the match to TRBD1 covers 8 bases. This CDR3 region has 15 residues. The J segment lost 2 bases and the V segment lost 5 bases, leaving 6 bases of the junction unmatched. Germline-derived CDR1 and CDR2 are MNHEY and SVGAGI.

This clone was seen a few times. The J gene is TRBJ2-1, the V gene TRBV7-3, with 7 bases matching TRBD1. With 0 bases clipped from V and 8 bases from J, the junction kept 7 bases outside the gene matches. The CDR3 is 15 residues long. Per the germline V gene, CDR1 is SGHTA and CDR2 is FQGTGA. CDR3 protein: CASSLTPTGFDEQFF. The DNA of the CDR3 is TGTGCCAGCAGCTTAACCCCGACAGGGTTCGATGAGCAGTTCTTC.

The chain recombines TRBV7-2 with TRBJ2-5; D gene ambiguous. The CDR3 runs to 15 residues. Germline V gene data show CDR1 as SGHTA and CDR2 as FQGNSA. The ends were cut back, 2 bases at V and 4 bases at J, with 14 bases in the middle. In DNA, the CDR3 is TGTGCCAGCAGCTTAAGGGTCTTCGGTAGAGAGACCCAGTACTTC. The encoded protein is CASSLRVFGRETQYF.

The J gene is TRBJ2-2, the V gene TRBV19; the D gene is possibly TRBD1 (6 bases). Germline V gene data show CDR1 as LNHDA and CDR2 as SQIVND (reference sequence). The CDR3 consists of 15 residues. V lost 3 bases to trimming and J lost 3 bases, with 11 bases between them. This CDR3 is CASSMNRADTGELFF. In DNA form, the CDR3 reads TGTGCCAGTAGTATGAACAGGGCTGACACCGGGGAGCTGTTTTTT.

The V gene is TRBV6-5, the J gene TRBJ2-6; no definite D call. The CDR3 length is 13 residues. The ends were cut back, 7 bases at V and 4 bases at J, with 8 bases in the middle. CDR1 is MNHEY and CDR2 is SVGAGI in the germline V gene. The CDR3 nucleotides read TGTGCCAGCAATCCCTCCGGGGCCAACGTCCTGACTTTC. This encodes CASNPSGANVLTF.

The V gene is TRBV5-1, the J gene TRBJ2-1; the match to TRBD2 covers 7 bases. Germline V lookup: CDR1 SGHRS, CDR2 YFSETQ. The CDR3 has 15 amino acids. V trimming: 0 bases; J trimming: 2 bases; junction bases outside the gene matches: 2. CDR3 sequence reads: CASSLGSGAYNEQFF. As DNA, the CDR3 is TGCGCCAGCAGCTTGGGCAGCGGGGCCTACAATGAGCAGTTCTTC.

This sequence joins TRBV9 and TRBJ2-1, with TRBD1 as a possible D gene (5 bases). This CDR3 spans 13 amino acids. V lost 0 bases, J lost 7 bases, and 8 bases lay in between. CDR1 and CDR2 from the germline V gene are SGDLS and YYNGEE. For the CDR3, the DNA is TGTGCCAGCAGCGTAGGTCCAGGGAATGAGCAGTTCTTC. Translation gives CASSVGPGNEQFF.

The CDR3 protein is CASSLSLTGEQPQHF. The CDR3 DNA reads as TGTGCCAGCAGTTTATCGTTGACAGGGGAACAGCCCCAGCATTTT. The chain is built from TRBV27 and TRBJ1-5; 8 nucleotides line up with TRBD1. Germline CDR1 is MNHEY and CDR2 is SMNVEV (reference sequence). V gave up 0 bases and J gave up 7 bases; unmatched junction bases: 5. The CDR3 has 15 amino acids.

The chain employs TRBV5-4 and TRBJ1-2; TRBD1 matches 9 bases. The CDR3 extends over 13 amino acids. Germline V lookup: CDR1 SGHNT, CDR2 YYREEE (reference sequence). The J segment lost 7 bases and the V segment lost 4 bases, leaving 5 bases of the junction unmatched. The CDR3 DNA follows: TGTGCCAGCAGCCGGGACAGGGAGTCTGGCTACACCTTC. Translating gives CASSRDRESGYTF.

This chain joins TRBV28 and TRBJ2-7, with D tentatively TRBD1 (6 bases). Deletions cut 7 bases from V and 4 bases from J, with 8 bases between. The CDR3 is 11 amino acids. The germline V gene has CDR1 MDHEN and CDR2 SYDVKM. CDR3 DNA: TGTGCCAGCATACAGGGTTACGAGCAGTACTTC. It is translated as CASIQGYEQYF.

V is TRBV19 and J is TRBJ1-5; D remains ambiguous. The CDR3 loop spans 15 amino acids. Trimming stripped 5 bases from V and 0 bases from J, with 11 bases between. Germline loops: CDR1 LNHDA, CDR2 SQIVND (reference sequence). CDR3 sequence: CASSFGQVSNQPQHF. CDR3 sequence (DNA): TGTGCCAGTAGTTTCGGTCAGGTTAGCAATCAGCCCCAGCATTTT.

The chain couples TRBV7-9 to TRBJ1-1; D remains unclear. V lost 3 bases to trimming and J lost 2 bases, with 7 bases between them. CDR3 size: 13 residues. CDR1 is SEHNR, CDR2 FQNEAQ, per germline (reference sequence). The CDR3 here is CASSFSINTEAFF. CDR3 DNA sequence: TGTGCCAGCAGCTTCAGCATTAACACTGAAGCTTTCTTT.

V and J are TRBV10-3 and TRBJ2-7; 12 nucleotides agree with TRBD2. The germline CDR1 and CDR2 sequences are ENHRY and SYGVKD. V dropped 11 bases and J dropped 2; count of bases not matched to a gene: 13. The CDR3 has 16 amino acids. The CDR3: CASSTLRTSGTYEQYF. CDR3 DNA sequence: TGTGCCTCGTCGACCCTGCGGACTAGCGGGACCTACGAGCAGTACTTC.

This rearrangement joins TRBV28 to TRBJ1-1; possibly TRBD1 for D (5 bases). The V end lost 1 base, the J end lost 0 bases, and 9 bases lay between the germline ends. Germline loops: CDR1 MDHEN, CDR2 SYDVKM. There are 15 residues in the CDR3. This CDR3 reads CASSLLGHLNTEAFF. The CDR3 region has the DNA TGTGCCAGCAGTTTATTGGGGCACCTGAACACTGAAGCTTTCTTT.

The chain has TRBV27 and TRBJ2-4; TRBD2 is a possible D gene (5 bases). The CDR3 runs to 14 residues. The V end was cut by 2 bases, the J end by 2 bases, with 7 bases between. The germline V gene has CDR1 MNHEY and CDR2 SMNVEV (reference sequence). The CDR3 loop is CASSLRGSKNIQYF. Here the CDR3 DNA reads TGTGCCAGCAGTTTAAGAGGGTCCAAAAACATTCAGTACTTC.

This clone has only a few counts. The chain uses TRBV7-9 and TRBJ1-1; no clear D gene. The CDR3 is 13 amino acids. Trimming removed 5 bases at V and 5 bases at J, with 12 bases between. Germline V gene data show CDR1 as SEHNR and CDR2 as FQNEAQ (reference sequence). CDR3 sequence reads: CASSRPEDTEAFF. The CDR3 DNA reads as TGTGCCAGCAGCCGACCGGAAGATACTGAAGCTTTCTTT. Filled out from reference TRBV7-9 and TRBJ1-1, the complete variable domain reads DTGVSQNPRHKITKRGQNVTFRCDPISEHNRLYWYRQTLGQGPEFLTYFQNEAQLEKSRLLSDRFSAERPKGSFSTLEIQRTEQGDSAMYLCASSRPEDTEAFFGQGTRLTVV.

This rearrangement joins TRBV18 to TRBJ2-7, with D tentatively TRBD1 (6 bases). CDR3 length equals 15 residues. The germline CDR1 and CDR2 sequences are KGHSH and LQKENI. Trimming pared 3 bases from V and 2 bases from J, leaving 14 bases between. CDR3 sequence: CASSPAQGTPYEQYF. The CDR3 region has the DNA TGTGCCAGCTCACCCGCACAGGGTACCCCCTACGAGCAGTACTTC.